Presented here are 24 T cell receptor beta chains from one specimen sequenced in a study of regulatory T cells in long-lasting Graves disease. Assembly of TCR beta libraries relied on iRepertoire HTBI primers together with Arm-PCR of CDR3 regions. TCRdb reanalysed the multiplex PCR reads using MiXCR and keeps one entry per CDR3 protein. The sample yields around 400,000 distinct CDR3 sequences, around 20% seen once. Sample time point: persistent/refractory GD, antithyroid drugs over 5 years with positive TRAb. From PBMCs, RNA was extracted and then used to make the TCR library. Sequencing was performed on peripheral blood mononuclear cells (PBMCs), taken when the disease was refractory, from a patient treated with antithyroid drugs. These receptors were obtained from a female donor with Graves disease.

This clonotype appeared many times. This chain uses TRBV30 with TRBJ1-2; D gene unclear. Trimming removed 5 bases at V and 0 bases at J, with 10 bases between. This CDR3 comprises 13 residues. Germline-derived CDR1 and CDR2 are GTSNPN and SVGIG (reference sequence). As DNA, the CDR3 is TGTGCCTGGGGGCTCGCGGCTAACTATGGCTACACCTTC. Residues: CAWGLAANYGYTF.

The sample holds a few counts of this clonotype. The chain employs TRBV7-2 and TRBJ1-5, with D hard to call. V was cut by 1 base and J by 2 bases, with 12 bases left in between. This CDR3 spans 16 amino acids. Germline CDR1 SGHTA, CDR2 FQGNSA. CDR3 in DNA: TGTGCCAGCAGCTTAGAGTTTGGATTGGGCAATCAGCCCCAGCATTTT. Protein: CASSLEFGLGNQPQHF.

The chain has TRBV5-1 and TRBJ2-7; 14 positions agree with TRBD2. Germline CDR1 reads SGHRS; CDR2 reads YFSETQ. V lost 4 bases and J lost 1; bases outside the gene matches: 7. The CDR3 has 17 residues. The CDR3 loop reads CASSGHGTSGGSYEQYF. In DNA form, the CDR3 reads TGCGCCAGCAGCGGACACGGGACTAGCGGGGGATCCTACGAGCAGTACTTC.

A note on this clonotype: Being one base from a much bigger clone, this may be a read error. The chain has TRBV6-2 or TRBV6-3 and TRBJ1-6; D ambiguous. V lost 7 bases and J 9 bases, leaving 16 bases between the germline ends. CDR3 length equals 14 residues. Germline V gene data show CDR1 as MNHEY and CDR2 as SVGEGT. The CDR3 bases are TGTGCCAGCATTGAGAACCTCCCTAGTTCACCCCTCCACTTT. Translation: CASIENLPSSPLHF.

This clonotype was seen repeatedly, ten times or more. The CDR3 loop reads CASSSRTGNRNIQYF. Written as DNA, the CDR3 is TGTGCCAGCAGTTCCCGGACAGGGAACAGAAACATTCAGTACTTC. V usage is TRBV12-3 or TRBV12-4 and J usage is TRBJ2-4; 8 positions match TRBD1. The trim removed 4 bases at V and 6 bases at J, leaving 8 bases unmatched. This CDR3 is 15 amino acids long.

The V call is TRBV11-2, the J call TRBJ2-3; D unclear. With 2 bases removed from V and 0 bases from J, the gap between germline ends came to 21 bases. CDR1 and CDR2 (germline): SGHAT, FQNNGV. The CDR3 covers 19 residues. The CDR3 sequence is CASSLMPPGQATSTDTQYF. The CDR3 DNA sequence: TGTGCCAGCAGCTTAATGCCCCCGGGCCAGGCTACTAGCACAGATACGCAGTATTTT.

This clonotype was counted once. This chain connects TRBV2 to TRBJ2-3; 11 bases match TRBD2. With 6 bases clipped from V and 6 bases from J, the junction kept 17 bases outside the gene matches. The CDR3 extends over 18 amino acids. The germline gives CDR1 SNHLY, CDR2 FYNNEI. CDR3 coding DNA: TGTGCCAGCAGATTTAGAAGAGAAATAGCGGGAGGGCCGGATACGCAGTATTTT. Protein sequence: CASRFRREIAGGPDTQYF.

The chain couples TRBV28 to TRBJ2-5; 8 bases align to TRBD2. V shed 5 bases, J shed 6 bases, and the junction held 14 bases outside the gene matches. The CDR3 is 16 residues long. The V gene's germline CDR1 is MDHEN and CDR2 SYDVKM. Here the CDR3 reads CASSVPTSAGGKTQYF. The CDR3 DNA follows: TGTGCCAGCAGTGTCCCGACTAGCGCAGGAGGGAAGACCCAGTACTTC.

This clonotype was seen ten or more times. This chain joins TRBV27 and TRBJ2-5; D uncertain. The CDR3 consists of 16 residues. The germline V gene encodes CDR1 MNHEY and CDR2 SMNVEV (reference sequence). V shed 4 bases and J shed 3 bases, with 18 bases lying between them. CDR3 protein: CASSSKGPAFEETQYF. Written as DNA, the CDR3 is TGTGCCAGCAGTTCGAAAGGGCCGGCTTTTGAAGAGACCCAGTACTTC.

This clonotype was seen at least ten times. The chain links TRBV4-1 to TRBJ2-5; a weak D match, TRBD1 (6 bases). This CDR3 comprises 15 residues. Deletions cut 4 bases from V and 1 base from J, with 13 bases between. Germline V gene sequence: CDR1 MGHRA, CDR2 YSYEKL. The CDR3 nucleotides are TGCGCCAGCAGCCGCCCCCGGGACACCCAAGAGACCCAGTACTTC. This gives the protein CASSRPRDTQETQYF.

The chain links TRBV3-1 to TRBJ2-4; D unclear. V was clipped by 0 bases and J by 0 bases, with 18 bases between them. Germline CDR1 LGHDT, CDR2 YNNKEL (reference sequence). The CDR3 length is 19 residues. The CDR3 spells CASSQDPPKTPIAKNIQYF. For the CDR3, the DNA is TGTGCCAGCAGCCAAGACCCCCCTAAGACACCTATAGCCAAAAACATTCAGTACTTC. The full variable domain, its missing parts supplied by reference TRBV3-1 and TRBJ2-4, is DTAVSQTPKYLVTQMGNDKSIKCEQNLGHDTMYWYKQDSKKFLKIMFSYNNKELIINETVPNRFSPKSPDKAHLNLHINSLELGDSAVYFCASSQDPPKTPIAKNIQYFGAGTRLSVL.

This clonotype was seen at least ten times. This chain joins TRBV28 and TRBJ2-7, with 8 bases aligning to TRBD2. The V segment lost 3 bases and the J segment 3 bases; nucleotides outside the gene matches: 10. The germline CDR1 and CDR2 sequences are MDHEN and SYDVKM. The CDR3 runs to 16 residues. CDR3 in DNA: TGTGCCAGCAGTTTGGGGTCTAGCGGGCGACTCTACGAGCAGTACTTC. Translating gives CASSLGSSGRLYEQYF.

This clonotype was recorded many times. The chain links TRBV10-3 to TRBJ2-7; possibly TRBD1 for D (6 bases). This CDR3 is built from 14 residues. Per the germline V gene, CDR1 is ENHRY and CDR2 is SYGVKD. The germline V and J ends were trimmed by 10 bases and 0 bases, with 16 bases remaining between them. CDR3 protein: CATMTGSSSYEQYF. CDR3 bases: TGTGCCACGATGACAGGATCGAGCTCCTACGAGCAGTACTTC.

The V gene is TRBV5-1, the J gene TRBJ2-5, with D unresolved. Germline assignment: CDR1 SGHRS and CDR2 YFSETQ. This CDR3 has 13 residues. The V end was cut by 0 bases, the J end by 9 bases, with 12 bases between. The CDR3 sequence: CASSLDQGSPQYF. The DNA for the CDR3 is TGCGCCAGCAGCTTGGACCAAGGTAGTCCCCAGTACTTC.

J is TRBJ1-4 and V is TRBV27; D remains unclear. This CDR3 is 16 amino acids long. Germline V lookup: CDR1 MNHEY, CDR2 SMNVEV (reference sequence). V lost 5 bases, J lost 0 bases, and 13 bases lay in between. The CDR3 region is CASSPRDAATNEKLFF. The CDR3 coding sequence is TGTGCCAGCAGTCCCCGCGACGCCGCAACTAATGAAAAACTGTTTTTT.

Many counts were recorded for this clonotype. The CDR3 sequence is CAISEKRTSGTKETQYF. CDR3 bases: TGTGCCATCAGTGAGAAACGGACTAGCGGAACAAAAGAGACCCAGTACTTC. V gene TRBV10-3 combines with J gene TRBJ2-5, with 10 bases identical to TRBD2. Germline CDR1 ENHRY, CDR2 SYGVKD. With V trimmed by 2 bases and J by 3 bases, 9 bases remained unmatched. CDR3 length: 17 amino acids.

This chain connects TRBV3-1 to TRBJ2-5; 8 bases agree with TRBD2. The DNA matches TRBJ2-4 better at its end, which makes the J call doubtful. The CDR3 length is 15 residues. Germline V gives CDR1 LGHDT, CDR2 YNNKEL (reference sequence). The CDR3 protein is CASSQETSEFPIQYF. The DNA of the CDR3 is TGTGCCAGCAGCCAAGAGACTAGCGAGTTTCCCATTCAGTACTTC.

This clonotype was detected many times. This chain's CDR3 is CASSPGGTSSYEQYF. The CDR3 coding sequence is TGTGCCAGCAGTCCTGGAGGGACTAGCTCCTACGAGCAGTACTTC. J is TRBJ2-7 and V is TRBV28; TRBD2 matches at 8 bases. V shed 5 bases and J 0 bases; nucleotides not matched to a gene: 6. Per germline, CDR1 MDHEN and CDR2 SYDVKM. This CDR3 is 15 amino acids long.

This clonotype has at least ten counts. The J gene is TRBJ2-2, the V gene TRBV24-1; D unresolved. This CDR3 is built from 15 residues. Germline V gene sequence: CDR1 KGHDR, CDR2 SFDVKD. V was pared by 3 bases and J by 1 base, with 8 bases between. The CDR3 here is CATSDGGMNTGELFF. The CDR3 region has the DNA TGTGCCACCAGTGATGGCGGAATGAACACCGGGGAGCTGTTTTTT.

In this sample, this clonotype turned up a few times. The genes are TRBV15 and TRBJ2-6; D is possibly TRBD2 (5 bases). The V end was cut by 7 bases, the J end by 0 bases, with 13 bases between. In germline, CDR1 is LNHNV, CDR2 YYDKDF (reference sequence). This CDR3 is built from 16 residues. CDR3 nucleotides: TGTGCCACCATCACAGCGGAGGACTCTGGGGCCAACGTCCTGACTTTC. Translated, it gives CATITAEDSGANVLTF.

This clonotype was recorded once. The rearrangement joins TRBV30 to TRBJ2-7, with D perhaps being TRBD1 or TRBD2 (5 bases each). Germline CDR1 and CDR2: GTSNPN and SVGIG (reference sequence). The CDR3 is made up of 14 amino acids. Between the trimmed V and J ends, which lost 2 bases and 6 bases, there was a span of 17 bases. CDR3 in amino acids: CAWSSTRAQAEQYF. The CDR3 DNA is TGTGCCTGGAGTAGCACGAGGGCACAGGCCGAGCAGTACTTC. The complete variable domain, with remaining parts taken from reference TRBV30 and TRBJ2-7, reads SQTIHQWPATLVQPVGSPLSLECTVEGTSNPNLYWYRQAAGRGLQLLFYSVGIGQISSEVPQNLSASRPQDRQFILSSKKLLLSDSGFYLCAWSSTRAQAEQYFGPGTRLTVT.

The table lists this clonotype with a few counts. The chain joins TRBV20-1 to TRBJ1-1; D gene unclear. Trimming removed 7 bases at V and 11 bases at J, with 20 bases between. Germline assignment: CDR1 DFQATT and CDR2 SNEGSKA (reference sequence). The CDR3 spans 12 residues. The CDR3 protein is CSVSPRTGWAFF. The DNA for the CDR3 is TGCAGTGTTAGCCCTCGAACGGGATGGGCTTTCTTT.

The rearrangement uses TRBV5-4 and TRBJ2-5; TRBD2 matches 13 bases. The CDR3 covers 16 residues. V trimming: 3 bases; J trimming: 5 bases; junction bases outside the gene matches: 7. The germline CDR1 and CDR2 sequences are SGHNT and YYREEE (reference sequence). CDR3 DNA sequence: TGTGCCAGCAGCTCCGGGACTAGCGGGAAGGGGGAGACCCAGTACTTC. Encoded protein: CASSSGTSGKGETQYF. The full variable domain, with the rest looked up from reference TRBV5-4 and TRBJ2-5, is ETGVTQSPTHLIKTRGQQVTLRCSSQSGHNTVSWYQQALGQGPQFIFQYYREEENGRGNFPPRFSGLQFPNYSSELNVNALELDDSALYLCASSSGTSGKGETQYFGPGTRLLVL.

The chain employs TRBV7-9 and TRBJ2-5; TRBD2 matches at 14 bases. The CDR3 totals 17 residues. Germline V gene data show CDR1 as SEHNR and CDR2 as FQNEAQ (reference sequence). Unmatched junction bases numbered 9, after V lost 4 bases and J lost 5 bases. The CDR3 DNA reads as TGTGCCAGCAGCTCGGTGACTAGCGGGAGGGCCCGGGAGACCCAGTACTTC. Protein sequence: CASSSVTSGRARETQYF.